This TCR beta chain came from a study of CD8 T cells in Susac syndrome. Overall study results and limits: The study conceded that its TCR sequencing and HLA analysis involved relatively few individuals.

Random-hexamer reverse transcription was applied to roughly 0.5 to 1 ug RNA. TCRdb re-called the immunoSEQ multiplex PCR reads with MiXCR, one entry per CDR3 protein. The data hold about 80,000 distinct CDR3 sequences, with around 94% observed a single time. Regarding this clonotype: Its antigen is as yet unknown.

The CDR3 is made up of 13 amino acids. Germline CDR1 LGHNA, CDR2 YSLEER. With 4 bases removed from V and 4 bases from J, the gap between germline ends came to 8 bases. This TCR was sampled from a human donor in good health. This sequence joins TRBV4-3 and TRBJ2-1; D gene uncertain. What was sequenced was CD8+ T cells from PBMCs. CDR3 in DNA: TGCGCCAGCAGCCCTTCTCCTTACAATGAGCAGTTCTTC. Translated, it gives CASSPSPYNEQFF.